The 28 T cell receptor beta chains below were found in one sample sequenced in a study of T cell responses to AZD1222 COVID-19 vaccine. Sequenced by immunoSEQ multiplex PCR; TCRdb stores in-frame clones only, minus some. This sample yields roughly 100,000 clones, of which 85% to 90% are seen a single time; 3.5% to 4% belongs to the top ten. The material was peripheral blood, obtained on day 0 of AZD1222 vaccination. Source of these receptors: an adult in good health.

The chain carries TRBV6-5 and TRBJ2-2; 7 nucleotides agree with TRBD2. The CDR3 contains 16 residues. The germline V gene encodes CDR1 MNHEY and CDR2 SVGAGI. The V gene end was trimmed by 2 bases and the J gene end by 3 bases; junction bases not matched to a gene: 6. The CDR3 sequence is CASSYMGLPYTGELFF. For the CDR3, the DNA is TGTGCCAGCAGTTACATGGGACTACCCTACACCGGGGAGCTGTTTTTT.

The chain joins TRBV7-2 to TRBJ2-2; D may be TRBD2 (6 bases). Germline values: CDR1 SGHTA, CDR2 FQGNSA. The CDR3 has 15 residues. Trimming removed 5 bases at V and 6 bases at J, with 16 bases between. The CDR3 nucleotides read TGTGCCAGCAGCCCCCAGACGGGGAGGTCCGGGGAGCTGTTTTTT. It codes for CASSPQTGRSGELFF.

The chain combines TRBV4-3 with TRBJ2-1; TRBD2 matches at 7 bases. CDR1 and CDR2 from the germline V gene are LGHNA and YSLEER. The CDR3 loop spans 18 amino acids. Trimming cost V 4 bases and J 2 bases; bases outside gene matches: 14. Here the CDR3 reads CASSRTHISGDAYNEQFF. As DNA, the CDR3 is TGCGCCAGCAGCCGAACCCATATAAGCGGGGACGCCTACAATGAGCAGTTCTTC.

This clone was detected once. The genes are TRBV28 and TRBJ1-4, with 11 bases lining up with TRBD1. The CDR3 sequence is 14 residues long. CDR1 and CDR2 from the germline V gene are MDHEN and SYDVKM. The V segment lost 8 bases and the J segment 4 bases; nucleotides outside the gene matches: 3. CDR3 sequence reads: CASGGTGGNEKLFF. CDR3 bases: TGTGCCAGCGGCGGGACAGGGGGTAATGAAAAACTGTTTTTT.

The chain links TRBV5-6 to TRBJ2-7; possible D gene TRBD1, 6 bases. Germline CDR1 and CDR2: SGHDT and YYEEEE. Trimming took 4 bases from V and 3 from J, leaving 20 bases between them. CDR3 length equals 16 residues. The CDR3 is CASSPPPGQPLYEQYF. The DNA for the CDR3 is TGTGCCAGCAGCCCTCCCCCGGGACAACCGCTCTACGAGCAGTACTTC.

This clone is a singleton in its sample. The V gene is TRBV7-8, the J gene TRBJ1-1, with no clear D. Deletions cut 5 bases from V and 1 base from J, with 8 bases between. The CDR3 has 13 residues. Germline CDR1 SGHVS, CDR2 FQNEAQ. The CDR3 DNA is TGTGCCAGCAGCCGTGCGGGGAACACTGAAGCTTTCTTT. It yields the protein CASSRAGNTEAFF.

V and J are TRBV16 and TRBJ1-6; D gene ambiguous. The germline V gene has CDR1 KGHSY and CDR2 FQNENV. V was cut by 4 bases and J by 11 bases, with 12 bases left in between. The CDR3 runs to 13 residues. CDR3 loop: CASSPQDQAPLHF. CDR3 DNA sequence: TGTGCCAGCAGCCCGCAGGATCAGGCACCCCTCCACTTT.

In this sample, this clone turned up once. The rearrangement links TRBV9 to TRBJ2-3; D gene uncertain. This CDR3 is built from 14 residues. Looked up from germline, CDR1 is SGDLS and CDR2 is YYNGEE. V was pared by 2 bases and J by 2 bases, with 9 bases between. As DNA, the CDR3 is TGTGCCAGCAGCGTCGGCACGGTCACAGATACGCAGTATTTT. Protein product: CASSVGTVTDTQYF.

The rearrangement joins TRBV2 to TRBJ1-2; D not certain. Germline CDR1 SNHLY, CDR2 FYNNEI. The CDR3 has 12 amino acids. Between the trimmed V and J ends, which lost 4 bases and 8 bases, there was a span of 11 bases. CDR3 protein: CASSVMGEGYTF. The DNA of the CDR3 is TGTGCCAGCAGTGTTATGGGCGAAGGCTACACCTTC.

This clone was observed a few times. V and J are TRBV5-1 and TRBJ2-7; D is undetermined. The CDR3 totals 15 residues. Deletions cut 3 bases from V and 4 bases from J, with 17 bases between. Per the germline V gene, CDR1 is SGHRS and CDR2 is YFSETQ. The CDR3 coding sequence is TGCGCCAGCAGCTCAGAAGGGTTAGCCCCATACGAGCAGTACTTC. The encoded protein is CASSSEGLAPYEQYF.

This sequence joins TRBV20-1 and TRBJ1-2, with D hard to call. Germline assignment: CDR1 DFQATT and CDR2 SNEGSKA (reference sequence). The CDR3 covers 10 residues. V lost 1 base, J lost 7 bases, and 4 bases lay in between. Here the CDR3 reads CSARGGGYTF. For the CDR3, the DNA is TGCAGTGCTAGAGGGGGTGGCTACACCTTC.

This clone has a single count. V is TRBV5-1 and J is TRBJ2-5; 8 bases are a match to TRBD2. This CDR3 is 15 amino acids long. Germline values: CDR1 SGHRS, CDR2 YFSETQ. V gave up 0 bases and J gave up 5 bases; unmatched junction bases: 6. The chain's CDR3 is CASSLGGTSSETQYF. The CDR3 bases are TGCGCCAGCAGCTTGGGGGGGACTAGTAGCGAGACCCAGTACTTC.

This clone came up once. The chain links TRBV19 to TRBJ2-5; a weak D match, TRBD2 (5 bases). The CDR3 has 14 amino acids. The germline CDR1 and CDR2 sequences are LNHDA and SQIVND (reference sequence). V was cut by 5 bases and J by 0 bases, with 10 bases left in between. CDR3 bases: TGTGCCAGTAGTCCTGGACTGTACCAAGAGACCCAGTACTTC. Translation gives CASSPGLYQETQYF.

The rearrangement links TRBV11-2 to TRBJ1-1; no firm D call. The CDR3 sequence is 13 residues long. V was shortened by 5 bases and J by 6 bases, with 13 bases between the two germline ends. In germline, CDR1 is SGHAT, CDR2 FQNNGV. In DNA form, the CDR3 reads TGTGCCAGCAGCCCACCCAGGCCAGCTGAAGCTTTCTTT. Translation: CASSPPRPAEAFF.

The chain is built from TRBV19 and TRBJ1-1; weak D call: TRBD1 (5 bases). Trimming removed 7 bases at V and 6 bases at J, with 15 bases between. The CDR3 sequence is 13 residues long. Germline CDR1 reads LNHDA; CDR2 reads SQIVND (reference sequence). The CDR3 nucleotides are TGTGCCAGTAAGCACGGCGGGGGAGCTGAAGCTTTCTTT. It encodes CASKHGGGAEAFF.

V is TRBV19 and J is TRBJ1-3; TRBD1 agrees at 8 bases. V lost 3 bases, J lost 3 bases, and 4 bases stayed unmatched. The CDR3 length is 15 residues. Germline loops: CDR1 LNHDA, CDR2 SQIVND (reference sequence). The CDR3 protein is CASSMTGTGGNTIYF. The CDR3 DNA reads as TGTGCCAGTAGTATGACCGGGACAGGTGGAAACACCATATATTTT.

The V and J genes are TRBV18 and TRBJ2-3; no clear D gene. V lost 3 bases to trimming and J lost 0 bases, with 13 bases between them. Germline V gene data show CDR1 as KGHSH and CDR2 as LQKENI. The CDR3 has 16 amino acids. In DNA, the CDR3 is TGTGCCAGCTCACCCATTAAAACTTCTAGCACAGATACGCAGTATTTT. This gives the protein CASSPIKTSSTDTQYF.

The V gene is TRBV27, the J gene TRBJ1-6, with TRBD1 matching 10 bases. Germline V gene lookup returns CDR1 MNHEY and CDR2 SMNVEV (reference sequence). This CDR3 contains 12 residues. With V trimmed by 8 bases and J by 10 bases, 2 bases remained unmatched. The CDR3 spells CASATGGSPLHF. CDR3 nucleotide sequence: TGTGCCAGCGCGACAGGGGGCTCACCCCTCCACTTT.

The count of this clone is one. CDR3 nucleotide sequence: TGTGCCAGCATCTCGACCAGGGACGGACAGAACACCGGGGAGCTGTTTTTT. As protein: CASISTRDGQNTGELFF. The chain links TRBV28 to TRBJ2-2; perhaps D is TRBD1 or TRBD2 (5 bases each). The CDR3 is 17 amino acids. The germline V and J ends were trimmed by 7 bases and 1 base, with 19 bases remaining between them. Germline assignment: CDR1 MDHEN and CDR2 SYDVKM.

The rearrangement uses TRBV5-4 and TRBJ1-6, with D maybe TRBD1 (5 bases). Germline CDR1 is SGHNT and CDR2 is YYREEE (reference sequence). This CDR3 is 15 amino acids long. V dropped 4 bases and J dropped 4 bases, with 12 bases sitting between them. CDR3 amino acids: CASSAQDRYNSPLHF. In DNA form, the CDR3 reads TGTGCCAGCAGCGCACAGGACCGATATAATTCACCCCTCCACTTT.

The table lists this clone with a count of one. This chain uses TRBV5-5 with TRBJ2-3, with 9 bases matching TRBD2. V gave up 3 bases and J gave up 4 bases; unmatched junction bases: 12. Germline V gene lookup returns CDR1 SGHKS and CDR2 YYEKEE (reference sequence). CDR3 length equals 17 residues. CDR3 DNA sequence: TGTGCCAGCAGCTCCATAAGCGTGGCGGGGGGGGCAGATACGCAGTATTTT. Translated, it gives CASSSISVAGGADTQYF.

J is TRBJ1-4 and V is TRBV5-1; D may be TRBD1 (5 bases). The CDR3 is made up of 14 amino acids. The germline V gene encodes CDR1 SGHRS and CDR2 YFSETQ. Trimming removed 1 base from V and 3 bases from J, with 7 bases in between. The CDR3 nucleotides are TGCGCCAGCAGCTTGTTAGGGGCTAATGAAAAACTGTTTTTT. It encodes CASSLLGANEKLFF.

The CDR3 nucleotides read TGTGCCAGCAGTTTGAGGGGGCCACACACAGATACGCAGTATTTT. Its protein product is CASSLRGPHTDTQYF. V and J are TRBV27 and TRBJ2-3; 7 nucleotides agree with TRBD1. V shed 3 bases, J shed 2 bases, and the junction held 5 bases outside the gene matches. There are 15 residues in the CDR3. CDR1 is MNHEY, CDR2 SMNVEV, per germline (reference sequence).

The chain uses TRBV4-1 and TRBJ2-7; D possibly matches TRBD1 or TRBD2 (5 bases each). V was clipped by 4 bases and J by 5 bases, with 15 bases between them. The CDR3 is made up of 14 amino acids. Germline CDR1 reads MGHRA; CDR2 reads YSYEKL. CDR3 sequence (DNA): TGCGCCAGCAGCCCTCGAGGGGCGGTCGACGAGCAGTACTTC. It is translated as CASSPRGAVDEQYF.

The chain links TRBV28 to TRBJ1-2; D gene unclear. The germline CDR1 and CDR2 sequences are MDHEN and SYDVKM. The CDR3 contains 13 residues. Trimming removed 2 bases from V and 4 bases from J, with 8 bases in between. The CDR3 loop is CASSLSGLYGYTF. DNA of the CDR3: TGTGCCAGCAGTTTAAGCGGTCTCTATGGCTACACCTTC.

The CDR3 DNA reads as TGTGCCACCAGCCAGGGTCTGGGGGGCGTCTATGGCTACACCTTC. Protein product: CATSQGLGGVYGYTF. This chain connects TRBV15 to TRBJ1-2, with D possibly TRBD1 on 6 matching bases. Trimming cost V 5 bases and J 4 bases, with 17 bases left between them. This CDR3 comprises 15 residues. Germline V CDR1 and CDR2: LNHNV, YYDKDF (reference sequence). Combining the CDR3 with reference TRBV15 and TRBJ1-2 gives the whole variable domain DAMVIQNPRYQVTQFGKPVTLSCSQTLNHNVMYWYQQKSSQAPKLLFHYYDKDFNNEADTPDNFQSRRPNTSFCFLDIRSPGLGDTAMYLCATSQGLGGVYGYTFGSGTRLTVV.

The rearrangement links TRBV4-1 to TRBJ1-5, with 8 nucleotides matching TRBD1. The CDR3 loop spans 16 amino acids. From germline, CDR1 is MGHRA and CDR2 YSYEKL. Trimming cost V 1 base and J 1 base; bases outside gene matches: 3. CDR3 DNA: TGCGCCAGCAGCCAAGGCAGGGGGCGCAGCAATCAGCCCCAGCATTTT. Its protein product is CASSQGRGRSNQPQHF.

V and J are TRBV3-1 (or the pseudogene TRBV3-2) and TRBJ2-3, with 10 positions matching TRBD2. The germline V gene encodes CDR1 LGHDT and CDR2 YNNKEL (reference sequence). V gave up 4 bases and J gave up 1 base; unmatched junction bases: 2. The CDR3 totals 15 residues. CDR3 bases: TGTGCCAGCAGCCTAGCGGGGGGTGGCACAGATACGCAGTATTTT. Translated: CASSLAGGGTDTQYF.